The 22 T cell receptor beta chains listed next were all sequenced from one sample in a study of early T cells in non-severe SARS-CoV-2 infection. TCRdb processed the 5' RACE reads anew with MiXCR; each CDR3 protein has one entry. The data show about 71,000 distinct CDR3 sequences, around an eighth seen once. Sequenced material: whole blood, taken at baseline. These receptors were collected from an adult who was a healthcare worker with PCR-confirmed SARS-CoV-2 infection or an uninfected control (not recorded which).

This clonotype was counted only a few times. The CDR3 region has the DNA TGCGCCAGCAGCCAAGGTTCCGCGAAGACCCAGTACTTC. Its protein is CASSQGSAKTQYF. The chain carries TRBV4-3 and TRBJ2-5; D ambiguous. The V end lost 1 base, the J end lost 6 bases, and 9 bases lay between the germline ends. Germline CDR1 and CDR2: LGHNA and YSLEER. The CDR3 length is 13 residues.

This clonotype was seen ten or more times. The gene calls are TRBV7-9 and TRBJ2-6; D is possibly TRBD1 or TRBD2 (6 bases each). The germline CDR1 and CDR2 sequences are SEHNR and FQNEAQ (reference sequence). V gave up 7 bases and J gave up 0 bases, with 19 bases separating them. The CDR3 contains 18 residues. The CDR3 nucleotides read TGTGCCAGCACCCCCCTGGGGGGCAAGAACTCTGGGGCCAACGTCCTGACTTTC. Translated, it gives CASTPLGGKNSGANVLTF.

This clonotype occurred many times. The chain combines TRBV7-2 with TRBJ2-6; 7 bases align to TRBD1. The CDR3 runs to 16 residues. Germline CDR1 and CDR2: SGHTA and FQGNSA. V dropped 3 bases and J dropped 2; count of bases not matched to a gene: 4. The CDR3 DNA follows: TGTGCCAGCAGCTTCCTCAGGGGGACTGGGGCCAACGTCCTGACTTTC. Translating it yields CASSFLRGTGANVLTF.

The genes are TRBV29-1 and TRBJ2-7, with D possibly being TRBD1 or TRBD2 (5 bases each). This CDR3 is built from 13 residues. Germline V gene data show CDR1 as SQVTM and CDR2 as ANQGSEA. V was pared by 8 bases and J by 3 bases, with 17 bases between. The CDR3 protein is CSISGTAFYEQYF. The CDR3 DNA is TGCAGCATTTCCGGGACGGCTTTCTACGAGCAGTACTTC.

The chain recombines TRBV11-3 with TRBJ1-1; 7 nucleotides align to TRBD1. J lost 8 bases, V lost 5 bases, and 5 bases had no gene match. Per the germline V gene, CDR1 is SGHNT and CDR2 is YENEEA. This CDR3 has 12 amino acids. CDR3: CASSRGQEEAFF. CDR3 in DNA: TGTGCCAGCAGCCGAGGACAGGAAGAAGCTTTCTTT. The variable domain in full, completed from reference TRBV11-3 and TRBJ1-1, reads EAGVVQSPRYKIIEKKQPVAFWCNPISGHNTLYWYLQNLGQGPELLIRYENEEAVDDSQLPKDRFSAERLKGVDSTLKIQPAELGDSAVYLCASSRGQEEAFFGQGTRLTVV.

V usage is TRBV10-3 and J usage is TRBJ2-2; D is ambiguous. The germline gives CDR1 ENHRY, CDR2 SYGVKD. The CDR3 has 15 residues. V lost 1 base and J lost 3, with 9 bases in between. The CDR3 nucleotides read TGTGCCATCAGTGAGTTAGGTCCGGACACCGGGGAGCTGTTTTTT. Translated, it gives CAISELGPDTGELFF.

This clonotype was detected a few times. This chain connects TRBV20-1 to TRBJ1-2; tentative D call: TRBD1 (6 bases). Trimming took off 0 bases at V and 2 bases at J, with 10 bases between the two ends. Germline V gene lookup returns CDR1 DFQATT and CDR2 SNEGSKA (reference sequence). The CDR3 runs to 14 residues. This CDR3 reads CSARDIQGNYGYTF. CDR3 coding DNA: TGCAGTGCTAGAGATATTCAGGGGAACTATGGCTACACCTTC.

This clonotype was picked up a small number of times. The rearrangement links TRBV5-1 to TRBJ1-3; D is uncertain. The CDR3 contains 15 residues. From germline, CDR1 is SGHRS and CDR2 YFSETQ. Trimming cost V 0 bases and J 0 bases, with 7 bases left between them. CDR3 coding DNA: TGCGCCAGCAGCTTGGGAGGCGTCTCTGGAAACACCATATATTTT. Translating it yields CASSLGGVSGNTIYF. Combining the CDR3 with reference TRBV5-1 and TRBJ1-3 gives the whole variable domain KAGVTQTPRYLIKTRGQQVTLSCSPISGHRSVSWYQQTPGQGLQFLFEYFSETQRNKGNFPGRFSGRQFSNSRSEMNVSTLELGDSALYLCASSLGGVSGNTIYFGEGSWLTVV.

The V call is TRBV9, the J call TRBJ2-2; 12 positions agree with TRBD1. From germline, CDR1 is SGDLS and CDR2 YYNGEE. The junction had 7 bases not matched to a gene; V was cut back by 2 bases and J by 5 bases. This CDR3 contains 17 residues. CDR3 protein: CASSVGTGGIRTGELFF. CDR3 DNA: TGTGCCAGCAGCGTCGGGACAGGGGGCATTAGGACCGGGGAGCTGTTTTTT. Combining the CDR3 with reference TRBV9 and TRBJ2-2 gives the whole variable domain DSGVTQTPKHLITATGQRVTLRCSPRSGDLSVYWYQQSLDQGLQFLIQYYNGEERAKGNILERFSAQQFPDLHSELNLSSLELGDSALYFCASSVGTGGIRTGELFFGEGSRLTVL.

This chain uses TRBV5-6 with TRBJ2-1, with 12 positions matching TRBD2. The germline gives CDR1 SGHDT, CDR2 YYEEEE. This CDR3 spans 16 amino acids. J gave up 8 bases and V 0 bases, and 6 bases lay outside the gene matches. The CDR3 region has the DNA TGTGCCAGCAGCTTGGTTGGACTAGCGGGGAAAGATGAGCAGTTCTTC. It codes for CASSLVGLAGKDEQFF.

This clonotype occurred a few times. The chain combines TRBV9 with TRBJ2-7, with TRBD2 as a possible D gene (6 bases). The germline V gene has CDR1 SGDLS and CDR2 YYNGEE. Trimming took 0 bases from V and 2 from J, leaving 15 bases between them. The CDR3 is made up of 16 amino acids. The CDR3 sequence: CASSVGNSGPPYEQYF. In DNA, the CDR3 is TGTGCCAGCAGCGTAGGAAATAGCGGACCACCCTACGAGCAGTACTTC.

The chain is built from TRBV5-1 and TRBJ2-5, with D unclear. V lost 4 bases to trimming and J lost 8 bases, with 9 bases between them. Germline V lookup: CDR1 SGHRS, CDR2 YFSETQ. CDR3 length: 11 residues. The CDR3 sequence is CASSHGDTQYF. For the CDR3, the DNA is TGCGCCAGCAGCCATGGGGATACCCAGTACTTC.

This clonotype was counted at least ten times. The chain joins TRBV3-1 to TRBJ1-1, with 9 bases lining up with TRBD1. The CDR3 has 15 amino acids. V dropped 4 bases and J dropped 0; count of bases not matched to a gene: 3. Looked up from germline, CDR1 is LGHDT and CDR2 is YNNKEL (reference sequence). Here the CDR3 reads CASSPDRGLNTEAFF. The DNA for the CDR3 is TGTGCCAGCAGCCCGGACAGGGGACTGAACACTGAAGCTTTCTTT.

This clonotype has more than one count but fewer than ten. The rearrangement joins TRBV10-2 to TRBJ2-7, with a tentative D call TRBD1 (6 bases). The CDR3 extends over 13 amino acids. Trimming removed 4 bases at V and 2 bases at J, with 9 bases between. Germline lookup yields CDR1 WSHSY and CDR2 SAAADI. CDR3 in amino acids: CASSVGGAYEQYF. CDR3 nucleotides: TGCGCCAGCAGTGTTGGGGGCGCCTACGAGCAGTACTTC.

At least ten counts were recorded for this clonotype. The CDR3 loop reads CASSYTSGQGMNTEAFF. The DNA of the CDR3 is TGTGCCAGCAGTTACACCTCAGGACAGGGGATGAACACTGAAGCTTTCTTT. The chain employs TRBV6-5 and TRBJ1-1, with 9 bases lining up with TRBD1. The CDR3 is 17 residues long. Germline loops: CDR1 MNHEY, CDR2 SVGAGI. With 2 bases clipped from V and 0 bases from J, the junction kept 7 bases outside the gene matches.

This clonotype was detected many times. J is TRBJ2-7 and V is TRBV7-2; no definite D call. The CDR3 contains 13 residues. The V gene lost 1 base and the J gene lost 2 bases, with 6 bases spanning the gap. Germline V gene sequence: CDR1 SGHTA, CDR2 FQGNSA. CDR3 in amino acids: CASSLEMPYEQYF. CDR3 nucleotide sequence: TGTGCCAGCAGCTTAGAGATGCCCTACGAGCAGTACTTC.

The rearrangement joins TRBV20-1 to TRBJ2-2; D may correspond to TRBD1 or TRBD2 (5 bases each). The germline V gene encodes CDR1 DFQATT and CDR2 SNEGSKA (reference sequence). The CDR3 consists of 13 residues. CDR3 nucleotides: TGCAGCTGCCGGGACGCTAACACCGGGGAGCTGTTTTTT. Its translation is CSCRDANTGELFF.

This clonotype was counted at least ten times. The V gene is TRBV5-1, the J gene TRBJ1-2; D remains ambiguous. The V end lost 0 bases, the J end lost 8 bases, and 8 bases lay between the germline ends. Germline V gene sequence: CDR1 SGHRS, CDR2 YFSETQ. The CDR3 loop spans 12 amino acids. In nucleotides, the CDR3 is TGCGCCAGCAGCTTGGGGATAGGGGGCTACACCTTC. Protein: CASSLGIGGYTF.

CDR3 sequence: CASSHQSPSGNTIYF. CDR3 nucleotide sequence: TGTGCCAGCAGCCACCAATCCCCCTCTGGAAACACCATATATTTT. This chain uses TRBV3-1 with TRBJ1-3; D call uncertain. This CDR3 has 15 residues. The germline gives CDR1 LGHDT, CDR2 YNNKEL (reference sequence). Trimming left V 3 bases short and J 0 bases short, with 9 bases between.

This clonotype was detected only a few times. A read error may account for a junction end that differs from germline. The CDR3 coding sequence is TGTGCCAGCAGCTTGGCAGGGGGCAAGAGCAATCACCCCCAGCATTTT. Protein: CASSLAGGKSNHPQHF. The V and J genes are TRBV5-6 and TRBJ1-5, with 8 bases lining up with TRBD1. This CDR3 spans 16 amino acids. Germline values: CDR1 SGHDT, CDR2 YYEEEE. Full variable domain (rest looked up from reference TRBV5-6 and TRBJ1-5): DAGVTQSPTHLIKTRGQQVTLRCSPKSGHDTVSWYQQALGQGPQFIFQYYEEEERQRGNFPDRFSGHQFPNYSSELNVNALLLGDSALYLCASSLAGGKSNHPQHFGDGTRLSIL.

This clonotype was seen only a few times. This sequence joins TRBV7-6 and TRBJ1-1, with D perhaps matching TRBD1 (5 bases). V was trimmed by 1 base and J by 6 bases, leaving 18 bases between them. CDR1 and CDR2 (germline): SGHVS, FNYEAQ. This CDR3 contains 16 residues. The CDR3: CASSLGGRGKMAEAFF. As DNA, the CDR3 is TGTGCCAGCAGCTTAGGTGGTAGGGGCAAGATGGCTGAAGCTTTCTTT.

This clonotype was seen repeatedly, ten times or more. The V and J genes are TRBV6-1 and TRBJ2-1, with D unclear. Trimming cost V 4 bases and J 7 bases, with 11 bases left between them. The CDR3 sequence is 13 residues long. CDR1 MNHNS and CDR2 SASEGT come from the germline V gene. The CDR3 DNA sequence: TGTGCCAGCAGTGTCCCGTCCCGGAATGAGCAGTTCTTC. It codes for CASSVPSRNEQFF.